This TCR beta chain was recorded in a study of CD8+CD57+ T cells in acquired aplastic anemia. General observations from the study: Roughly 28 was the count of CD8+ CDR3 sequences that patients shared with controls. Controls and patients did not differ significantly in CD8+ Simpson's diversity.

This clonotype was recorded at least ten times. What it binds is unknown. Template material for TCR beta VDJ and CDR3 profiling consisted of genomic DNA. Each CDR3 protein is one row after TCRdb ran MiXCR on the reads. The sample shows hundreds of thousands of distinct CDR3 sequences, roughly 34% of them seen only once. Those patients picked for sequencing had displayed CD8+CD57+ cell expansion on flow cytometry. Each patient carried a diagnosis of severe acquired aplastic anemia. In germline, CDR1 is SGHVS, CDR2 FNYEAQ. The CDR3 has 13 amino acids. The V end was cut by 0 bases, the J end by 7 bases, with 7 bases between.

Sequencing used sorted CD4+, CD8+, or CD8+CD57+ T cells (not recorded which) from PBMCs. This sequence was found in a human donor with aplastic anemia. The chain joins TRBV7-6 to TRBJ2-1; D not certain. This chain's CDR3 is CASSLAKGNEQFF. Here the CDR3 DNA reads TGTGCCAGCAGCTTAGCGAAAGGGAATGAGCAGTTCTTC.